One and the same sample provided the 18 T cell receptor beta chains below, sequenced in a study of T-cell memory formation after mild COVID-19. TCRdb re-derived calls from the 5' RACE reads in MiXCR, one entry per CDR3 protein. The sample records hundreds of thousands of distinct CDR3 sequences, roughly 22% being singletons. Sequenced material: PBMCs or a T cell subset sorted from them (not recorded which). The receptors here all came from an adult woman who had mild COVID-19 (a few samples of this study predate the infection). Cell type and time point are not known.

The rearrangement joins TRBV6-2 or TRBV6-3 to TRBJ2-6, with D perhaps matching TRBD1 (5 bases). Trimming shortened V by 7 bases and J by 4 bases, and 17 bases separated the two germline ends. The V gene's germline CDR1 is MNHEY and CDR2 SVGEGT. This CDR3 has 16 residues. The CDR3: CASTQGLGPGANVLTF. In DNA, the CDR3 is TGTGCCAGCACCCAGGGCCTAGGGCCCGGGGCCAACGTCCTGACTTTC.

In this sample, this clonotype turned up a few times. The chain combines TRBV29-1 with TRBJ1-2; TRBD1 might be the D (5 bases). The V gene lost 3 bases and the J gene lost 3 bases, with 17 bases spanning the gap. The germline V gene encodes CDR1 SQVTM and CDR2 ANQGSEA. The CDR3 extends over 15 amino acids. The CDR3: CSVESDSLPDYGYTF. CDR3 sequence (DNA): TGCAGCGTTGAGAGCGACAGCCTGCCCGACTATGGCTACACCTTC.

This clonotype was detected a few times. This sequence joins TRBV6-5 and TRBJ1-1; 9 bases fit TRBD1. Trimming at V came to 4 bases and at J to 7 bases, leaving 10 bases not matched to a gene. CDR3 length: 15 amino acids. Per the germline V gene, CDR1 is MNHEY and CDR2 is SVGAGI. CDR3 sequence (DNA): TGTGCCAGCAGTTCCCCGGGACAGGGAGGGGGTGAAGCTTTCTTT. Amino acids: CASSSPGQGGGEAFF.

This clonotype has just a few counts. The genes are TRBV5-1 and TRBJ1-2, with unresolved D. The CDR3 sequence is 13 residues long. Trimming took 4 bases from V and 4 from J, leaving 11 bases between them. CDR1 is SGHRS, CDR2 YFSETQ, per germline. The CDR3 DNA reads TGCGCCAGCAGCCCCCCAAGCGGCTATGGCTACACCTTC. This gives the protein CASSPPSGYGYTF.

The chain joins TRBV5-1 to TRBJ2-3; 11 bases agree with TRBD2. CDR1 and CDR2 from the germline V gene are SGHRS and YFSETQ. V shed 4 bases, J shed 5 bases, and the junction held 6 bases outside the gene matches. This CDR3 is built from 15 residues. CDR3 protein: CASSRGTSGRDTQYF. CDR3 coding DNA: TGCGCCAGCAGCCGCGGGACTAGCGGCCGAGATACGCAGTATTTT.

V usage is TRBV7-9 and J usage is TRBJ2-7; D perhaps matches TRBD2 (5 bases). CDR3 length: 13 residues. CDR1 is SEHNR and CDR2 is FQNEAQ in the germline V gene (reference sequence). Trimming stripped 0 bases from V and 5 bases from J, with 8 bases between. The CDR3 region is CASSLAGVNEQYF. CDR3 DNA: TGTGCCAGCAGCTTAGCGGGAGTCAACGAGCAGTACTTC.

Many counts were recorded for this clonotype. The genes are TRBV6-6 and TRBJ2-7; D tentatively fits TRBD1 or TRBD2 (5 bases each). The CDR3 contains 15 residues. Trimming removed 5 bases at V and 1 base at J, with 15 bases between. The germline V gene has CDR1 MNHNY and CDR2 SVGAGI (reference sequence). The DNA of the CDR3 is TGTGCCAGCAGTAGGATCCGGGACGGATCCTACGAGCAGTACTTC. Its translation: CASSRIRDGSYEQYF.

This rearrangement joins TRBV7-2 to TRBJ2-7, with 8 bases fitting TRBD2. The V and J ends lost 4 bases and 5 bases, in that order; junction bases with no gene match: 13. The CDR3 runs to 16 residues. CDR1 and CDR2 from the germline V gene are SGHTA and FQGNSA. CDR3 in amino acids: CASSSFIAGIGNEQYF. CDR3 DNA: TGTGCCAGCAGCTCCTTCATAGCGGGAATTGGAAACGAGCAGTACTTC. Together with reference TRBV7-2 and TRBJ2-7, the CDR3 gives the full variable domain: GAGVSQSPSNKVTEKGKDVELRCDPISGHTALYWYRQSLGQGLEFLIYFQGNSAPDKSGLPSDRFSAERTGGSVSTLTIQRTQQEDSAVYLCASSSFIAGIGNEQYFGPGTRLTVT.

J is TRBJ2-5 and V is TRBV29-1, with 9 bases that match TRBD1. Germline V CDR1 and CDR2: SQVTM, ANQGSEA. CDR3 size: 13 residues. J lost 4 bases, V lost 7 bases, and 7 bases had no gene match. The CDR3 spells CSARQGGLETQYF. The DNA of the CDR3 is TGCAGCGCAAGACAGGGGGGTCTAGAGACCCAGTACTTC. Full variable domain (missing parts from reference TRBV29-1 and TRBJ2-5): SAVISQKPSRDICQRGTSLTIQCQVDSQVTMMFWYRQQPGQSLTLIATANQGSEATYESGFVIDKFPISRPNLTFSTLTVSNMSPEDSSIYLCSARQGGLETQYFGPGTRLLVL.

J is TRBJ2-7 and V is TRBV7-9; 8 bases fit TRBD1. The germline V gene has CDR1 SEHNR and CDR2 FQNEAQ (reference sequence). With 5 bases clipped from V and 3 bases from J, the junction kept 9 bases outside the gene matches. There are 15 residues in the CDR3. The CDR3 DNA sequence: TGTGCCAGCAGCACAACCGGGACAGGAGTCTACGAGCAGTACTTC. Translating it yields CASSTTGTGVYEQYF.

This clonotype was counted many times. V and J are TRBV5-1 and TRBJ2-3, with TRBD1 matching 8 bases. CDR1 and CDR2 from the germline V gene are SGHRS and YFSETQ. This CDR3 region has 14 residues. V gave up 5 bases and J gave up 0 bases; unmatched junction bases: 2. The CDR3 DNA reads as TGCGCCAGCAGAAGGACAGGGAGCACAGATACGCAGTATTTT. Translated: CASRRTGSTDTQYF. The whole variable domain, filled in from reference TRBV5-1 and TRBJ2-3, reads KAGVTQTPRYLIKTRGQQVTLSCSPISGHRSVSWYQQTPGQGLQFLFEYFSETQRNKGNFPGRFSGRQFSNSRSEMNVSTLELGDSALYLCASRRTGSTDTQYFGPGTRLTVL.

This clonotype was counted between two and nine times. This sequence joins TRBV7-6 and TRBJ2-1; D ambiguous. There are 13 residues in the CDR3. Trimming left V 5 bases short and J 4 bases short, with 9 bases between. Germline-derived CDR1 and CDR2 are SGHVS and FNYEAQ. The CDR3 loop reads CASSRGNYNEQFF. The CDR3 nucleotides are TGTGCCAGCAGCCGAGGAAATTACAATGAGCAGTTCTTC.

This chain uses TRBV12-3 or TRBV12-4 with TRBJ2-7; TRBD2 matches 13 bases. V trimming: 4 bases; J trimming: 4 bases; junction bases outside the gene matches: 4. The length of the CDR3 is 15 residues. The CDR3 reads CASSSRGLAGYEQYF. The CDR3 DNA is TGTGCCAGCAGTTCGCGGGGACTAGCGGGATACGAGCAGTACTTC.

The chain is built from TRBV6-2 or TRBV6-3 and TRBJ2-7; D may be TRBD1 (5 bases). The CDR3 runs to 11 residues. Trimming stripped 8 bases from V and 7 bases from J, with 12 bases between. Germline CDR1 and CDR2: MNHEY and SVGEGT. CDR3 in DNA: TGTGCCAGCGGCCAGGGTGGTGAGCAGTACTTC. It yields the protein CASGQGGEQYF.

This clonotype came up a few times. The chain is built from TRBV11-2 and TRBJ2-1; no clear D gene. Germline CDR1 and CDR2: SGHAT and FQNNGV. V dropped 3 bases and J dropped 0 bases, with 6 bases sitting between them. The CDR3 has 14 amino acids. The CDR3 is CASSFTDSYNEQFF. In DNA form, the CDR3 reads TGTGCCAGCAGCTTTACGGACTCCTACAATGAGCAGTTCTTC.

The chain carries TRBV6-6 and TRBJ2-5; weak D call: TRBD1 (6 bases). Germline V lookup: CDR1 MNHNY, CDR2 SVGAGI (reference sequence). V gave up 8 bases and J gave up 2 bases, with 15 bases separating them. This CDR3 has 14 residues. The CDR3 loop reads CASDPGQQQETQYF. DNA of the CDR3: TGTGCCAGCGATCCCGGACAGCAACAAGAGACCCAGTACTTC.

This clonotype was seen a handful of times. The rearrangement joins TRBV5-5 to TRBJ2-3; D may be TRBD1 or TRBD2 (5 bases each). The CDR3 is 18 amino acids. V lost 4 bases and J 0 bases, leaving 21 bases between the germline ends. Germline CDR1 is SGHKS and CDR2 is YYEKEE (reference sequence). This CDR3 reads CASSTQIGRDGSTDTQYF. The CDR3 nucleotides are TGTGCCAGCAGCACACAGATAGGACGGGACGGCAGCACAGATACGCAGTATTTT.

This clonotype was detected only a few times. A read error may account for a junction end that differs from germline. The chain recombines TRBV11-3 with TRBJ1-1; 7 bases fit TRBD1. Germline CDR1 is SGHNT and CDR2 is YENEEA. The CDR3 runs to 12 residues. CDR3 in DNA: TGTGCCAGCAGCTTAGATGACAGGGAGGCCAACTTT. Residues: CASSLDDREANF. Filled out from reference TRBV11-3 and TRBJ1-1, the complete variable domain reads EAGVVQSPRYKIIEKKQPVAFWCNPISGHNTLYWYLQNLGQGPELLIRYENEEAVDDSQLPKDRFSAERLKGVDSTLKIQPAELGDSAVYLCASSLDDREANFGQGTRLTVV.